Below, one T cell receptor beta chain is given with its context. What it binds is unknown. 5'RACE with constant-segment primers yielded barcoded, UMI-tagged TCR alpha and TCR beta cDNA libraries. A single record per CDR3 protein comes from TCRdb applying MiXCR to the 5' RACE reads. This sample has roughly 250,000 distinct CDR3 sequences, with around 15% found just once. The sample belongs to a study of T-cell memory formation after mild COVID-19. Study-wide background: For the most part, TCR clusters were specific to one donor. Study results and limitations: That cross-reactive memory joined was suggested by some responding clones appearing in pre-infection memory. CD4+ clones that contracted lay mainly in CM and EM; CD8+ ones lay in EMRA.

In germline, CDR1 is KGHSH, CDR2 LQKENI. This CDR3 is 16 amino acids long. V lost 3 bases and J lost 0, with 13 bases in between. This rearrangement joins TRBV18 to TRBJ2-3; D is uncertain. The sequenced sample was PBMCs or a T cell subset sorted from them (not recorded which). This clonotype was obtained from a young man who had mild COVID-19 (a few samples of this study predate the infection). Cell type and time point are not known. The CDR3 here is CASSPSWQSSTDTQYF. The CDR3 bases are TGTGCCAGCTCACCTAGTTGGCAATCAAGCACAGATACGCAGTATTTT.